This entry features one T cell receptor (beta chain) sequence. The antigen is unknown. At one boundary the junction diverges from the germline segment, which might be a read error. With a J-beta primer mix and a sample-barcoded 5' primer, a second PCR ran 7 to 11 cycles. A template-switch adaptor with 12 random nucleotides tagged each cDNA molecule. Using its own MiXCR run on the 5' RACE reads, TCRdb lists one record per CDR3 protein. The sample yields 750,000 to 950,000 distinct CDR3 sequences, 53% seen once. The sample comes from a study of blood T cells in healthy people across ages. Overall study context: Per two T cells, about one barcoded beta molecule was captured through template switching.

Study-level findings and limits: Long-lived donors exceeded aged donors in naive CD4+ cells and diversity.

This CDR3 is 15 amino acids long. The germline gives CDR1 SEHNR, CDR2 FQNEAQ (reference sequence). Each donor's blood draw was roughly 9.5 milliliters of peripheral blood. The sequence derives from an older man in good health. The chain has TRBV7-9 and TRBJ2-5; tentatively, D is TRBD2 (5 bases). The sample comprised blood. The CDR3 loop is CVSSPWASLGNEQYF. The CDR3 nucleotides are TGTGTCAGCAGCCCTTGGGCTAGCCTCGGCAATGAGCAGTACTTC.